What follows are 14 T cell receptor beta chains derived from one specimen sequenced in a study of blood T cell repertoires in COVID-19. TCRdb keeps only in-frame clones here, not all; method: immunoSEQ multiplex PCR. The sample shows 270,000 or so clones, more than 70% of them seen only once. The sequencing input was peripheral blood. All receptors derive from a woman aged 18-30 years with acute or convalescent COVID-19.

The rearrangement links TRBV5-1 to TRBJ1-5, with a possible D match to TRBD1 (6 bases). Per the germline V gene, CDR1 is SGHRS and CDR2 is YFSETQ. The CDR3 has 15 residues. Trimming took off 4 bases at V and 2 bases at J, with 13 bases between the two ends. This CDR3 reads CASSLTGLGNQPQHF. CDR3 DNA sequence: TGCGCCAGCAGCCTAACAGGGCTTGGCAATCAGCCCCAGCATTTT.

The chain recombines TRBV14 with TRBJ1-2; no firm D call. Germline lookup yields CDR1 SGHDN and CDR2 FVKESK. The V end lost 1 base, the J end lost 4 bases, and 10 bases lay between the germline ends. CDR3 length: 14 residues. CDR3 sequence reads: CASSQAGVSYGYTF. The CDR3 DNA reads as TGTGCCAGCAGCCAAGCGGGTGTGAGCTATGGCTACACCTTC.

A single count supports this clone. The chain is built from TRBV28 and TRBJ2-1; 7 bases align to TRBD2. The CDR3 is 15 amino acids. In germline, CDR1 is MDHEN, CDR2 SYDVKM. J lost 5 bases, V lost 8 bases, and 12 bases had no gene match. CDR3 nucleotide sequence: TGTGCCAGCGCCTACTCCGGGACTAACGACAATGAGCAGTTCTTC. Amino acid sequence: CASAYSGTNDNEQFF. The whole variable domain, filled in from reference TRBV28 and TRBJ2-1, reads DVKVTQSSRYLVKRTGEKVFLECVQDMDHENMFWYRQDPGLGLRLIYFSYDVKMKEKGDIPEGYSVSREKKERFSLILESASTNQTSMYLCASAYSGTNDNEQFFGPGTRLTVL.

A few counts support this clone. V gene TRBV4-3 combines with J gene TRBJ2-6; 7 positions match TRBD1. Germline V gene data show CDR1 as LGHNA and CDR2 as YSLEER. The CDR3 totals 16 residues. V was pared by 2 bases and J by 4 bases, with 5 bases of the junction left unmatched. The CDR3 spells CASSQKTGSGANVLTF. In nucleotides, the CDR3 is TGCGCCAGCAGCCAAAAGACAGGGTCCGGGGCCAACGTCCTGACTTTC.

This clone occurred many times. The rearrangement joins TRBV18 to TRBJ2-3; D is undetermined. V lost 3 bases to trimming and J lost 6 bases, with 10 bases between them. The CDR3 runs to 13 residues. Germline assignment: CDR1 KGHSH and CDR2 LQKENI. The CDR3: CASSPTNGDTQYF. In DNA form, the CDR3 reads TGTGCCAGCTCACCGACGAACGGGGATACGCAGTATTTT.

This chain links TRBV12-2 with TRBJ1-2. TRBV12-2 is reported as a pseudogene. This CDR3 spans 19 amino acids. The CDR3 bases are TGTGCAAGTCGCCCGGGGGAGGGAGGCAGTTCGAACAACGGGTGGGGCTACACCTTC. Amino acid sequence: CASRPGEGGSSNNGWGYTF.

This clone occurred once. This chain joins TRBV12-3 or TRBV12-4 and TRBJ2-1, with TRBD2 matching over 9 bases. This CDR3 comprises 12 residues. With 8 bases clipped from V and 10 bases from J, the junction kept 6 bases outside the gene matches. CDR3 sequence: CASGTSPGEQFF. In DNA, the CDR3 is TGTGCCAGCGGGACTAGCCCGGGAGAGCAGTTCTTC.

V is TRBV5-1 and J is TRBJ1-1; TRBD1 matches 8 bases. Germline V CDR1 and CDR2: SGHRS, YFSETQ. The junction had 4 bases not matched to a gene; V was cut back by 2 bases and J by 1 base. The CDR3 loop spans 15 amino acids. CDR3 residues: CASSLTGTGNTEAFF. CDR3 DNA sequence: TGCGCCAGCAGCTTAACAGGGACAGGGAACACTGAAGCTTTCTTT.

CDR3 sequence (DNA): TGCAGCGTTGGGCTAGTGACGGATCCCTACGAGCAGTACTTC. Residues: CSVGLVTDPYEQYF. The chain is built from TRBV29-1 and TRBJ2-7; D remains unclear. The germline V gene has CDR1 SQVTM and CDR2 ANQGSEA. The V and J ends lost 4 bases and 2 bases respectively, with 15 bases between them. The CDR3 contains 14 residues.

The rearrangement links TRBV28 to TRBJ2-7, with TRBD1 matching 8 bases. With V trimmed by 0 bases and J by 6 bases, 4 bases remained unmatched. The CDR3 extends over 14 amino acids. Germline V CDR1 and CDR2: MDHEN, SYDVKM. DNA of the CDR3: TGTGCCAGCAGTTTATGGACAGGGGACGGCGAGCAGTACTTC. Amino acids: CASSLWTGDGEQYF.

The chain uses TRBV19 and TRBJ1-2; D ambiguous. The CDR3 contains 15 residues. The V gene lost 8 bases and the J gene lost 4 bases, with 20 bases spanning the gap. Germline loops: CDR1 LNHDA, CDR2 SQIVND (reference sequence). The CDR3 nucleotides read TGTGCCAGTCTGTCGCAGGCCTCCATTTCCTATGGCTACACCTTC. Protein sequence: CASLSQASISYGYTF.

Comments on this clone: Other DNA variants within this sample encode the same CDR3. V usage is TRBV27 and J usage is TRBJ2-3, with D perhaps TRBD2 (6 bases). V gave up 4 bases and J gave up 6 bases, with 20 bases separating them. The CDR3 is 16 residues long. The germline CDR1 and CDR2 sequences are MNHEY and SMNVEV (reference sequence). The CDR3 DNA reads TGTGCCAGCAGTTATCACGGGGGAGTGCCACCCGATACGCAGTATTTT. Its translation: CASSYHGGVPPDTQYF.

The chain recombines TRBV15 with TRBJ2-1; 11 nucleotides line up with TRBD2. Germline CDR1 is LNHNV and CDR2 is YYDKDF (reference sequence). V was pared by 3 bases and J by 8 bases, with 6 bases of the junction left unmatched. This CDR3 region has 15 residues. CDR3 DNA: TGTGCCACCAGCAGTGAAACTAGCGGGAGCGATGAGCAGTTCTTC. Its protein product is CATSSETSGSDEQFF.

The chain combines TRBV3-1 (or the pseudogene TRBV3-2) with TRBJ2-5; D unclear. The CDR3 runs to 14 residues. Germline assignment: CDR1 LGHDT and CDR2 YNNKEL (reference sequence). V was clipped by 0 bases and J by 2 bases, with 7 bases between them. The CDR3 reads CASSQDGFQETQYF. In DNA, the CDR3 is TGTGCCAGCAGCCAAGACGGTTTTCAAGAGACCCAGTACTTC.